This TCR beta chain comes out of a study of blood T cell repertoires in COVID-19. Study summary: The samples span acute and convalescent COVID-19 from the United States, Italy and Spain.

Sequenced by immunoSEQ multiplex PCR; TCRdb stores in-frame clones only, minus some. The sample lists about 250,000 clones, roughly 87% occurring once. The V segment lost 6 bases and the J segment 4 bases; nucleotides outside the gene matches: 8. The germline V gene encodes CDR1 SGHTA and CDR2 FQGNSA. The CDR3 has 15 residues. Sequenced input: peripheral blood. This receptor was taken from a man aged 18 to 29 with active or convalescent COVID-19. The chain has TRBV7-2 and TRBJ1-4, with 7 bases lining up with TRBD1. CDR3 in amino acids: CASRRDRESNEKLFF. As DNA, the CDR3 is TGTGCCAGCAGACGAGACAGGGAGAGTAATGAAAAACTGTTTTTT.